This T cell receptor (beta chain) emerged from a study of blood T cell repertoires in COVID-19. Study summary: Material from acute and convalescent COVID-19 was sourced from the United States, Italy and Spain.

Germline V gene data show CDR1 as SGHVS and CDR2 as FNYEAQ. The V end lost 6 bases, the J end lost 1 base, and 3 bases lay between the germline ends. The CDR3 is 12 residues long. This clone showed up just a few times. The method was immunoSEQ multiplex PCR; TCRdb's version includes in-frame clones alone and lacks a portion of them. The table includes about 24,000 clones, roughly 87% detected once. The TCR was taken from a human donor in a cohort sampled during active COVID-19. The V call is TRBV7-6, the J call TRBJ2-2, with D unresolved. The sample comprised peripheral blood. CDR3 loop: CASRQNTGELFF. CDR3 nucleotides: TGTGCCAGCAGACAGAACACCGGGGAGCTGTTTTTT.